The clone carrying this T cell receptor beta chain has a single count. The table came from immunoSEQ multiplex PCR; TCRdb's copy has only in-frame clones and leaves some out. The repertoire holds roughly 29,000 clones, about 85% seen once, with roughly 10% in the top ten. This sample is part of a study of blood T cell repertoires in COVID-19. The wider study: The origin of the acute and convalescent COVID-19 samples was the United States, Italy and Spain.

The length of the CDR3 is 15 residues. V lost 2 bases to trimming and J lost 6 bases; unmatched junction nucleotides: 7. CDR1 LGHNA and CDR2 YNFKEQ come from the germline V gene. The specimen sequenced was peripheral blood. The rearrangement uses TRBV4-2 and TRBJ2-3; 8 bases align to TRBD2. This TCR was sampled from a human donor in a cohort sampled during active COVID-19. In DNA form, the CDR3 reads TGTGCCAGCAGCCAACAGCGGGGGCGAAGGGATACGCAGTATTTT. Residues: CASSQQRGRRDTQYF.